These 18 T cell receptor beta chains were all obtained from the same sample, sequenced in a study of OX40 agonist ivuxolimab in advanced cancers. TCRdb keeps only in-frame clones here, not all; method: immunoSEQ multiplex PCR. The sample has tens of thousands of clones; 84% are singletons. The sequenced sample was CD4+ or CD8+ T cells sorted from blood, obtained in a trial of the OX40 agonist ivuxolimab. All receptors derive from an adult with an advanced solid tumor such as melanoma, head and neck, liver or kidney cancer.

This clone was counted once. In the same sample, other DNA sequences code for this CDR3. CDR3: CASRDRGSADTQYF. CDR3 coding DNA: TGTGCCAGCAGGGACAGGGGTTCCGCAGATACGCAGTATTTT. The genes are TRBV2 and TRBJ2-3; 9 nucleotides match TRBD1. Trimming at V came to 6 bases and at J to 4 bases, leaving 5 bases not matched to a gene. The CDR3 runs 14 residues. Germline CDR1 SNHLY, CDR2 FYNNEI.

CDR3 sequence: CASSLGTASSYEQYF. The CDR3 coding sequence is TGTGCCAGCAGCTTAGGTACGGCCAGCTCCTACGAGCAGTACTTC. The chain links TRBV7-9 to TRBJ2-7; no clear D. Per the germline V gene, CDR1 is SEHNR and CDR2 is FQNEAQ (reference sequence). Trimming shortened V by 1 base and J by 0 bases, and 10 bases separated the two germline ends. CDR3 length equals 15 residues.

This chain joins TRBV4-1 and TRBJ2-7; D ambiguous. CDR3 length: 13 amino acids. In germline, CDR1 is MGHRA, CDR2 YSYEKL. V shed 4 bases and J shed 6 bases, with 13 bases lying between them. The CDR3 DNA is TGCGCCAGCAGCCTAGGCCCTCCGGGCGAGCAGTACTTC. Translating it yields CASSLGPPGEQYF.

There are a few counts of this clone. As DNA, the CDR3 is TGTGCCAGCAGTTCCCTCTCTGGAAACACCATATATTTT. The encoded protein is CASSSLSGNTIYF. V usage is TRBV27 and J usage is TRBJ1-3, with D unresolved. This CDR3 region has 13 residues. Germline V gene lookup returns CDR1 MNHEY and CDR2 SMNVEV (reference sequence). Deletions cut 4 bases from V and 0 bases from J, with 4 bases between.

The chain is built from TRBV11-1 and TRBJ2-2; 10 nucleotides align to TRBD1. Germline V gene lookup returns CDR1 SGHAT and CDR2 FQDESV (reference sequence). This CDR3 is 15 amino acids long. The J segment lost 7 bases and the V segment lost 6 bases, leaving 8 bases of the junction unmatched. The CDR3 nucleotides are TGTGCCAGCAGTCATAGACAGGGGGCAGGCGGGGAGCTGTTTTTT. Translated: CASSHRQGAGGELFF.

The chain links TRBV7-2 to TRBJ1-2; TRBD1 is a possible D gene (6 bases). Germline CDR1 and CDR2: SGHTA and FQGNSA. The CDR3 contains 12 residues. Between the trimmed V and J ends, which lost 5 bases and 8 bases, there was a span of 12 bases. Here the CDR3 reads CASSIQGRGYTF. As DNA, the CDR3 is TGTGCCAGCAGCATACAGGGACGCGGCTACACCTTC.

V gene TRBV10-3 combines with J gene TRBJ2-3, with 9 bases lining up with TRBD1. The length of the CDR3 is 14 residues. Trimming took 10 bases from V and 3 from J; bases not matched to a gene: 8. CDR1 is ENHRY, CDR2 SYGVKD, per germline. The CDR3 protein is CATIQGAETDTQYF. CDR3 DNA: TGTGCCACAATACAGGGGGCTGAGACAGATACGCAGTATTTT.

A few counts support this clone. V usage is TRBV7-2 and J usage is TRBJ1-4; TRBD1 matches at 9 bases. The CDR3 consists of 16 residues. Germline V CDR1 and CDR2: SGHTA, FQGNSA. The ends lost 4 bases at V and 1 base at J; junction bases unmatched: 4. CDR3 nucleotide sequence: TGTGCCAGCAGCTGGGGACAGGGTGGAACTAATGAAAAACTGTTTTTT. It codes for CASSWGQGGTNEKLFF.

The gene calls are TRBV19 and TRBJ2-5, with 10 bases lining up with TRBD2. The CDR3 sequence is 16 residues long. J gave up 4 bases and V 3 bases, and 8 bases lay outside the gene matches. Germline lookup yields CDR1 LNHDA and CDR2 SQIVND (reference sequence). The DNA of the CDR3 is TGTGCCAGTAGTATTATACTAGCGGGACCCGCAGAGACCCAGTACTTC. This gives the protein CASSIILAGPAETQYF.

The J gene is TRBJ1-5, the V gene TRBV2; D remains unclear. V lost 6 bases and J 9 bases, leaving 15 bases between the germline ends. Germline V gives CDR1 SNHLY, CDR2 FYNNEI. This CDR3 is built from 13 residues. The chain's CDR3 is CASSLTRVRPQHF. The CDR3 nucleotides read TGTGCCAGCAGCCTTACCCGGGTACGGCCCCAGCATTTT.

This clone has only one observation. The rearrangement links TRBV18 to TRBJ2-5; TRBD1 agrees at 9 bases. The better agreement between TRBJ2-7 and the DNA end casts doubt on the J call. CDR1 KGHSH and CDR2 LQKENI come from the germline V gene. CDR3 size: 14 residues. The CDR3 sequence is CASSPRQGGDEQYF. CDR3 DNA: TGTGCCAGCTCACCTCGACAGGGGGGCGACGAGCAGTACTTC.

The V and J genes are TRBV5-1 and TRBJ1-3; 7 bases line up with TRBD1. The ends lost 0 bases at V and 0 bases at J; junction bases unmatched: 6. Per the germline V gene, CDR1 is SGHRS and CDR2 is YFSETQ. CDR3 size: 17 residues. This CDR3 is CASSLGGGENSGNTIYF. DNA for the CDR3: TGCGCCAGCAGCTTGGGAGGGGGCGAAAACTCTGGAAACACCATATATTTT.

J is TRBJ1-1 and V is TRBV28; D may be TRBD1 (5 bases). The V gene's germline CDR1 is MDHEN and CDR2 SYDVKM. This CDR3 region has 16 residues. Trimming cost V 2 bases and J 1 base, with 14 bases left between them. CDR3 region: CASSLGAAQENTEAFF. CDR3 coding DNA: TGTGCCAGCAGTTTAGGGGCAGCCCAAGAGAACACTGAAGCTTTCTTT.

The CDR3 loop is CASSARGWTDTQYF. Here the CDR3 DNA reads TGTGCCAGCAGCGCCCGGGGGTGGACAGATACGCAGTATTTT. The V gene is TRBV9, the J gene TRBJ2-3; a possible D gene is TRBD2 (6 bases). V lost 3 bases to trimming and J lost 3 bases, with 11 bases between them. Germline-derived CDR1 and CDR2 are SGDLS and YYNGEE. The CDR3 extends over 14 amino acids.

The V and J genes are TRBV7-9 and TRBJ2-5, with D unclear. The DNA matches TRBJ2-7 better at its end, which makes the J call doubtful. CDR3 length: 16 residues. The germline V gene encodes CDR1 SEHNR and CDR2 FQNEAQ (reference sequence). CDR3 in DNA: TGTGCCAGCAGCCCGAAATCGACCTTCCTTTTAGTCGAGCAGTACTTC. Amino acids: CASSPKSTFLLVEQYF.

This rearrangement joins TRBV19 to TRBJ1-2; no reliable D call. The CDR3 extends over 15 amino acids. The germline V and J ends were trimmed by 2 bases and 6 bases, with 16 bases remaining between them. Germline CDR1 and CDR2: LNHDA and SQIVND (reference sequence). The CDR3 nucleotides read TGTGCCAGTAGTATAATTGGGATAGCCACTGATGGCTACACCTTC. This sequence encodes CASSIIGIATDGYTF.

The chain combines TRBV5-1 with TRBJ1-1, with 7 bases matching TRBD1. CDR1 is SGHRS and CDR2 is YFSETQ in the germline V gene. V lost 4 bases, J lost 0 bases, and 3 bases stayed unmatched. The CDR3 extends over 14 amino acids. The CDR3 is CASSGGQMNTEAFF. CDR3 nucleotide sequence: TGCGCCAGCAGCGGGGGACAGATGAACACTGAAGCTTTCTTT.

The gene calls are TRBV5-4 and TRBJ1-5; 7 bases fit TRBD1. Germline trimming cut 9 bases from V and 2 bases from J; bases unmatched to any gene: 11. The CDR3 runs to 15 residues. Per the germline V gene, CDR1 is SGHNT and CDR2 is YYREEE (reference sequence). This CDR3 is CATGDSRRGNQPQHF. For the CDR3, the DNA is TGTGCCACGGGGGACAGCCGTCGGGGCAATCAGCCCCAGCATTTT.